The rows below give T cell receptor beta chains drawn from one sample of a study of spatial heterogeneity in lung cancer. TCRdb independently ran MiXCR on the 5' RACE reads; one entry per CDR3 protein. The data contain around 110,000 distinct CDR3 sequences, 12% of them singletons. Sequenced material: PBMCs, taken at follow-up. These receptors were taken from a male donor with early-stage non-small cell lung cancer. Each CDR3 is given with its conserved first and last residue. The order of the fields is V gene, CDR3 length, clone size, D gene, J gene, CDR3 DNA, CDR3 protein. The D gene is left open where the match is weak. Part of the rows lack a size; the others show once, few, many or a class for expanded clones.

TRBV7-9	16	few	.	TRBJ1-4	TGTGCCAGCAGCCTTTTTGGCGGGCCCAATGGGGAAAAACTGTTTTTT	CASSLFGGPNGEKLFF
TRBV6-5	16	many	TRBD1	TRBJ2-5	TGTGCCAGCAGTTACGGCCAGGGGGTCTCCGGAAAGACCCAGTACTTC	CASSYGQGVSGKTQYF
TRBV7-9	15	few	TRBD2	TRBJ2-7	TGTGCCAGCAGTGTCACCGGGACTAAGGGCCTGAAAGTCGTGTTC	CASSVTGTKGLKVVF
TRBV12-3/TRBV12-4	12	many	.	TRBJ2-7	TGTGCCAGCAGTCCGGGGGCCTACGAGCAGTACTTC	CASSPGAYEQYF
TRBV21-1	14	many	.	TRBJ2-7	TGTGCCAGCAGCAAAGAGGCAGTGTCGGGTGAGCAGTACTTC	CASSKEAVSGEQYF
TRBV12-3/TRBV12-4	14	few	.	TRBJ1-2	TGTGCCAGCAGTCCCGGCGTTGGACGGGATGGCTACACCTTC	CASSPGVGRDGYTF
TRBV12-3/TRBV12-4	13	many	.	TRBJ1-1	TGTGCCAGTTCCGCCCGGCAGGACACTGAAGCTTTCTTT	CASSARQDTEAFF
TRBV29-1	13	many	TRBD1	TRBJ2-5	TGCAGCGTCCCCGGGGACAGCCAAGAGACCCAGTACTTC	CSVPGDSQETQYF
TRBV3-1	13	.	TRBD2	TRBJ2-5	TGTGCCAGCAGCCCAGGGACTAGCGGGACCCAGTACTTC	CASSPGTSGTQYF
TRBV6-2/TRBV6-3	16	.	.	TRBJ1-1	TGTGCCAGCAGTTACTCGGTTGGAGGGTTAAACACTGAAGCTTTCTTT	CASSYSVGGLNTEAFF
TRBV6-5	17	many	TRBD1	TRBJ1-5	TGTGCCAGCAGTCAAACAGGGGTCCTAAATAGCAATCAGCCCCAGCATTTT	CASSQTGVLNSNQPQHF
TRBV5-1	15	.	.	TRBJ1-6	TGCGCCAGCAGCTTGTACGCTCAAAAAGATTCACCCCTCCACTTT	CASSLYAQKDSPLHF
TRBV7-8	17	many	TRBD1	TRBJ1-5	TGTGCCAGCAGCCCCCCTTTGAGACAGGGCCTCAATCAGCCCCAGCATTTT	CASSPPLRQGLNQPQHF
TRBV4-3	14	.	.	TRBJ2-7	TGCGCCAGCAGCCAGTATAGGGGGGACTCGGAGCAGTACTTC	CASSQYRGDSEQYF
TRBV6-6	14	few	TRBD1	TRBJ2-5	TGTGCCAGCAGTTATTGGGACAGTCAAGAGACCCAGTACTTC	CASSYWDSQETQYF
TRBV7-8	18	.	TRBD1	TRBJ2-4	TGTGCCAGCAGCTTATCCCGGGACAGCGTGTCAGCCAAAAACATTCAGTACTTC	CASSLSRDSVSAKNIQYF
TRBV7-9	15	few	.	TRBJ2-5	TGTGCCAGCAGCCCAAGGGGCAGGGGTGTAGAGACCCAGTACTTC	CASSPRGRGVETQYF
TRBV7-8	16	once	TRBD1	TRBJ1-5	TGTGCCAGCAGCCGGGGACAGGCGTCTTCGGGGCAGCCCCAGCATTTT	CASSRGQASSGQPQHF
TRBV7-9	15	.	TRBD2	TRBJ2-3	TGTGCCAGCAGCATCACTAGCGGGGGATCAGATACGCAGTATTTT	CASSITSGGSDTQYF
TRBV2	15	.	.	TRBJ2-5	TGTGCCAGCAGTGTCGGGAACGGCCCCCAAGAGACCCAGTACTTC	CASSVGNGPQETQYF
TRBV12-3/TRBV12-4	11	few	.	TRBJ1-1	TGTGCCAGCAGACCCACAACTGAAGCTTTCTTT	CASRPTTEAFF
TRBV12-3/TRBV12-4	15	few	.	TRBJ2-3	TGTGCCAGCAAAGGTAGCGGAGAAAGGACAGATACGCAGTATTTT	CASKGSGERTDTQYF
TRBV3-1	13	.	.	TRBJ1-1	TGTGCCAGTCGACAGATCATGAACACTGAAGCTTTCTTT	CASRQIMNTEAFF
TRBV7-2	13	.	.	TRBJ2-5	TGTGCCAGCAGCTTAGAACTAGCCCAGACCCAGTACTTC	CASSLELAQTQYF
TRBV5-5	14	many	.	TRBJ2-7	TGTGCCAGCAGCTTGCCGGGCACTGGGATCGAGCAGTACTTC	CASSLPGTGIEQYF
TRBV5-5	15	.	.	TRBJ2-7	TGTGCCAGCAGCTTGTTATGGGGGGGCCTCTACGAGCAGTACTTC	CASSLLWGGLYEQYF
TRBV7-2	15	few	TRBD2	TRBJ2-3	TGTGCCAGCAGCTTAGGCGGGGGGGCCTACGATACGCAGTATTTT	CASSLGGGAYDTQYF
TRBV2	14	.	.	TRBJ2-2	TGTGCCAGCAAGGTGGCAGGGAACACCGGGGAGCTGTTTTTT	CASKVAGNTGELFF
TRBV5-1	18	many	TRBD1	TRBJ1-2	TGCGCCAGCAGCTTGGCCCTACTTGGGGGACAGGGTAACTATGGCTACACCTTC	CASSLALLGGQGNYGYTF
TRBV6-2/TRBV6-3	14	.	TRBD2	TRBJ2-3	TGTGCCTCCTGGACTAGCGGGGTTACCGATACGCAGTATTTT	CASWTSGVTDTQYF
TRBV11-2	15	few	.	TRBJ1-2	TGTGCCAGCAGCACCCTGCGGGGCCGAACGAGTGGCTACACCTTC	CASSTLRGRTSGYTF
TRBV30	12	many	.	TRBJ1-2	TGTGCCTGGGGCACCCGTTACTATGGCTACACCTTC	CAWGTRYYGYTF
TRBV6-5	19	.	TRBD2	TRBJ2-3	TGTGCCAGCAGTTACCGTAGCCACGGACTAGCGGGGCGCACAGATACGCAGTATTTT	CASSYRSHGLAGRTDTQYF
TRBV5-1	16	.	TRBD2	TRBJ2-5	TGCGCCAGCAGCTTGTCGCTAGCGGGGGGCCAAGAGACCCAGTACTTC	CASSLSLAGGQETQYF
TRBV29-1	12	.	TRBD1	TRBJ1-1	TGCAGCGGGAGACAGGGAAAAACTGAAGCTTTCTTT	CSGRQGKTEAFF
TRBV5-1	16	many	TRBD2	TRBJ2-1	TGCGCCAGCAGCCGCGGGGCGGGGGGGCCCTACGATGAGCAGTTCTTC	CASSRGAGGPYDEQFF
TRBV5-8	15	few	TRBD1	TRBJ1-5	TGTGCCAGCAGCTTGGGACAGGGGGACAATCAGCCCCAGCATTTT	CASSLGQGDNQPQHF
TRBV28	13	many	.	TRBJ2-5	TGTGCCAGCAGTCTCTGGGGGGCAGAGACCCAGTACTTC	CASSLWGAETQYF
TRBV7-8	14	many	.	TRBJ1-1	TGTGCCAGCGTGAGACAGTCGATGAACACTGAAGCTTTCTTT	CASVRQSMNTEAFF
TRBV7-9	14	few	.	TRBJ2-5	TGTGCCAGCCGCAGGGCCCTGGCGGAAGAGACCCAGTACTTC	CASRRALAEETQYF
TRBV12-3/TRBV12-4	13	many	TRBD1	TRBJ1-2	TGTGCCAGCAGTCCGGACAGGGAGAGGGGCTACACCTTC	CASSPDRERGYTF
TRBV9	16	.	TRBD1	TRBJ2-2	TGTGCCAGCAGCGTCCGGACAGGGGAGGACACCGGGGAGCTGTTTTTT	CASSVRTGEDTGELFF
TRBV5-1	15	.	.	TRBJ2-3	TGCGCCAGCAGCTTGCAGGGTATGGCCTCAGATACGCAGTATTTT	CASSLQGMASDTQYF
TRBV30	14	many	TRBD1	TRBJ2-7	TGTGCCTGGAGTATCGGGACAGGCGCCTACGAGCAGTACTTC	CAWSIGTGAYEQYF
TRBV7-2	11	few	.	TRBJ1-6	TGTGCCAGCAGCTCCTTCCCCCCCCTCCACTTT	CASSSFPPLHF
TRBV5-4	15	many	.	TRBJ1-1	TGTGCCAGCAGTCCCAGCCCAACGTCGAATACTGAAGCTTTCTTT	CASSPSPTSNTEAFF
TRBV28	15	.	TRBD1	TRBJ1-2	TGTGCCAGCCCGGGGACAGGGGACTTAAACTATGGCTACACCTTC	CASPGTGDLNYGYTF